The 27 T cell receptor beta chains reported below all come from one sample, sequenced in a study of cytomegalovirus exposure and HLA in healthy donors (dated by TCRdb to 2015 to 2018). Libraries were prepared through the immunoSEQ multiplex PCR assay. TCRdb stores this immuneACCESS table with in-frame sequences only. Part of the clones is absent; in the studies checked, under half of the shortfall reflects unresolved V genes, and no reason is known for the rest. The sample table records 280,000 or so clones; approximately 90% of these occur just once. Of the sample, 0.92% falls within the top ten clones. The sequenced sample consisted of PBMCs. These receptors all stem from a woman under 30 in good health and CMV-seronegative.

The genes are TRBV5-1 and TRBJ1-5, with 7 bases that match TRBD1. Germline CDR1 reads SGHRS; CDR2 reads YFSETQ. With 0 bases clipped from V and 4 bases from J, the junction kept 10 bases outside the gene matches. The CDR3 covers 17 residues. The DNA of the CDR3 is TGCGCCAGCAGCTTGGAGCCCACAGGGGCTTCAAATCAGCCCCAGCATTTT. It encodes CASSLEPTGASNQPQHF.

The chain recombines TRBV7-2 with TRBJ1-2, with D possibly TRBD1 on 5 matching bases. The germline V gene has CDR1 SGHTA and CDR2 FQGNSA. The CDR3 extends over 14 amino acids. The V and J ends lost 1 base and 4 bases respectively, with 10 bases between them. CDR3: CASSLGTSSYGYTF. In nucleotides, the CDR3 is TGTGCCAGCAGCTTAGGGACATCTTCCTATGGCTACACCTTC.

This chain joins TRBV6-5 and TRBJ1-1; D not certain. Germline values: CDR1 MNHEY, CDR2 SVGAGI. V lost 4 bases, J lost 1 base, and 7 bases lay in between. The CDR3 spans 13 residues. The CDR3 region is CASSSRENTEAFF. The CDR3 nucleotides read TGTGCCAGCAGTTCTCGGGAGAACACTGAAGCTTTCTTT.

CDR3 loop: CASSREGGLSYEQYF. Written as DNA, the CDR3 is TGTGCCAGCAGTAGAGAGGGAGGTTTGTCCTACGAGCAGTACTTC. The V gene is TRBV28, the J gene TRBJ2-7; the D gene is possibly TRBD2 (6 bases). There are 15 residues in the CDR3. V gave up 5 bases and J gave up 1 base, with 15 bases separating them. The germline CDR1 and CDR2 sequences are MDHEN and SYDVKM. Using reference TRBV28 and TRBJ2-7 for the parts outside the CDR3, the full variable domain is DVKVTQSSRYLVKRTGEKVFLECVQDMDHENMFWYRQDPGLGLRLIYFSYDVKMKEKGDIPEGYSVSREKKERFSLILESASTNQTSMYLCASSREGGLSYEQYFGPGTRLTVT.

The chain links TRBV9 to TRBJ2-2, with TRBD2 matching over 7 bases. The length of the CDR3 is 15 residues. Germline CDR1 SGDLS, CDR2 YYNGEE. The junction had 9 bases not matched to a gene; V was cut back by 4 bases and J by 6 bases. The CDR3 region is CASSSVAAGAGELFF. As DNA, the CDR3 is TGTGCCAGCAGCTCCGTCGCGGCGGGAGCCGGGGAGCTGTTTTTT.

This chain connects TRBV4-1 to TRBJ2-2; 8 bases match TRBD2. Germline-derived CDR1 and CDR2 are MGHRA and YSYEKL. The CDR3 covers 16 residues. V shed 5 bases and J 4 bases; nucleotides not matched to a gene: 9. The CDR3 spells CASSTQTSVSTGELFF. The DNA for the CDR3 is TGCGCCAGCAGCACCCAGACTAGCGTGAGCACCGGGGAGCTGTTTTTT.

The rearrangement joins TRBV2 to TRBJ1-4, with 10 positions matching TRBD1. The CDR3 runs 14 residues. CDR1 and CDR2 from the germline V gene are SNHLY and FYNNEI. The V segment lost 10 bases and the J segment 7 bases; nucleotides outside the gene matches: 9. The CDR3 nucleotides read TGTGCCACACGACAGGGGGCGGTTGCTGAAAAACTGTTTTTT. It codes for CATRQGAVAEKLFF.

The chain uses TRBV2 and TRBJ2-6; D may be TRBD1 (6 bases). Germline V gene sequence: CDR1 SNHLY, CDR2 FYNNEI. This CDR3 has 15 residues. The germline V and J ends were trimmed by 5 bases and 2 bases, with 10 bases remaining between them. The CDR3 DNA sequence: TGTGCCAGCAGTCTACAGGGCACTGGGGCCAACGTCCTGACTTTC. Its translation is CASSLQGTGANVLTF.

V usage is TRBV9 and J usage is TRBJ2-2, with D unresolved. The germline V and J ends were trimmed by 0 bases and 4 bases, with 10 bases remaining between them. Looked up from germline, CDR1 is SGDLS and CDR2 is YYNGEE. The CDR3 is 15 amino acids. The CDR3 here is CASSVDPWSTGELFF. The CDR3 bases are TGTGCCAGCAGCGTAGATCCTTGGAGCACCGGGGAGCTGTTTTTT.

The rearrangement uses TRBV11-2 and TRBJ2-7, with 7 bases fitting TRBD2. From germline, CDR1 is SGHAT and CDR2 FQNNGV. Losses at the gene ends were 5 bases for V and 6 bases for J; bases not matched to a gene: 16. CDR3 length equals 16 residues. CDR3 sequence (DNA): TGTGCCAGCAGCCCAGTGGGGGGGTTGGGGCGCGGCGAGCAGTACTTC. Translating it yields CASSPVGGLGRGEQYF.

The gene calls are TRBV13 and TRBJ2-3; D unresolved. This CDR3 region has 14 residues. V was trimmed by 6 bases and J by 0 bases, leaving 10 bases between them. Germline CDR1 reads PRHDT; CDR2 reads FYEKMQ (reference sequence). CDR3 region: CASSSTTSTDTQYF. The CDR3 DNA reads TGTGCCAGCAGTTCAACGACTAGCACAGATACGCAGTATTTT.

The J gene is TRBJ2-3, the V gene TRBV6-5; unclear D gene. The V gene's germline CDR1 is MNHEY and CDR2 SVGAGI. Trimming cost V 6 bases and J 4 bases, with 8 bases left between them. The length of the CDR3 is 12 residues. The CDR3 sequence: CASRAHPDTQYF. The CDR3, as DNA: TGTGCCAGCAGGGCCCACCCAGATACGCAGTATTTT.

The chain carries TRBV5-4 and TRBJ1-1; TRBD1 might be the D (5 bases). Trimming pared 1 base from V and 0 bases from J, leaving 10 bases between. The CDR3 spans 15 residues. CDR1 and CDR2 from the germline V gene are SGHNT and YYREEE (reference sequence). DNA of the CDR3: TGTGCCAGCAGCTTGAGGGGATCCATGAACACTGAAGCTTTCTTT. Its protein product is CASSLRGSMNTEAFF.

J is TRBJ2-7 and V is TRBV15, with D perhaps matching TRBD1 (6 bases). V lost 4 bases and J lost 5, with 18 bases in between. This CDR3 spans 15 amino acids. CDR1 and CDR2 (germline): LNHNV, YYDKDF (reference sequence). CDR3 sequence: CATSIAGAGVHEQYF. The CDR3 DNA reads as TGTGCCACCAGCATCGCCGGGGCAGGGGTCCACGAGCAGTACTTC.

The chain is built from TRBV9 and TRBJ1-2; D might be TRBD1 (5 bases). This CDR3 contains 14 residues. The ends were cut back, 3 bases at V and 3 bases at J, with 12 bases in the middle. CDR1 SGDLS and CDR2 YYNGEE come from the germline V gene. The CDR3 loop is CASSATPRDYGYTF. DNA for the CDR3: TGTGCCAGCAGCGCCACCCCCAGGGACTATGGCTACACCTTC.

This clone showed up just once. This chain uses TRBV15 with TRBJ1-5; a weak D match, TRBD1 (5 bases). Germline loops: CDR1 LNHNV, CDR2 YYDKDF (reference sequence). With 2 bases removed from V and 4 bases from J, the gap between germline ends came to 15 bases. The length of the CDR3 is 16 residues. As DNA, the CDR3 is TGTGCCACCAGCAGATCGCGACAAGCAGGGAATCAGCCCCAGCATTTT. Encoded protein: CATSRSRQAGNQPQHF.

The chain couples TRBV19 to TRBJ1-6; 8 bases are shared with TRBD1. There are 14 residues in the CDR3. CDR1 and CDR2 from the germline V gene are LNHDA and SQIVND (reference sequence). The V and J ends lost 4 bases and 7 bases, in that order; junction bases with no gene match: 3. This CDR3 reads CASSTQGDNSPLHF. CDR3 bases: TGTGCCAGTAGTACACAGGGGGACAATTCACCCCTCCACTTT.

V usage is TRBV7-9 and J usage is TRBJ2-5; the match to TRBD1 covers 8 bases. J lost 5 bases, V lost 4 bases, and 12 bases had no gene match. In germline, CDR1 is SEHNR, CDR2 FQNEAQ (reference sequence). This CDR3 is built from 16 residues. CDR3 amino acids: CASSYSAGGATETQYF. As DNA, the CDR3 is TGTGCCAGCAGCTATTCGGCAGGGGGCGCGACGGAGACCCAGTACTTC.

This sequence joins TRBV4-1 and TRBJ2-1; the D gene is possibly TRBD1 (6 bases). Germline V gives CDR1 MGHRA, CDR2 YSYEKL. This CDR3 has 15 amino acids. The V end lost 3 bases, the J end lost 5 bases, and 14 bases lay between the germline ends. This CDR3 is CASSQASTGDNEQFF. The CDR3 bases are TGCGCCAGCAGCCAGGCCTCGACAGGAGACAATGAGCAGTTCTTC.

The chain uses TRBV5-1 and TRBJ2-1; possibly TRBD2 for D (5 bases). The CDR3 covers 13 residues. V was trimmed by 4 bases and J by 9 bases, leaving 14 bases between them. Germline V gene lookup returns CDR1 SGHRS and CDR2 YFSETQ. Here the CDR3 reads CASSPTGTIEQFF. In nucleotides, the CDR3 is TGCGCCAGCAGCCCGACGGGAACTATTGAGCAGTTCTTC.

A few counts support this clone. This rearrangement joins TRBV2 to TRBJ1-5; D might be TRBD1 (5 bases). V gave up 5 bases and J gave up 7 bases, with 9 bases separating them. The CDR3 totals 12 residues. Germline V lookup: CDR1 SNHLY, CDR2 FYNNEI. The DNA of the CDR3 is TGTGCCAGCAGTCGACAGAACCAGCCCCAGCATTTT. This gives the protein CASSRQNQPQHF.

J is TRBJ1-4 and V is TRBV6-5; D gene unclear. Germline V gene lookup returns CDR1 MNHEY and CDR2 SVGAGI. The CDR3 length is 14 residues. V dropped 6 bases and J dropped 10 bases, with 18 bases sitting between them. This CDR3 reads CASSRDPGFGKLFF. The CDR3 DNA reads as TGTGCCAGCAGCCGAGACCCGGGATTCGGAAAACTGTTTTTT.

This chain joins TRBV5-4 and TRBJ2-2; 8 nucleotides line up with TRBD1. The CDR3 loop spans 15 amino acids. Germline loops: CDR1 SGHNT, CDR2 YYREEE (reference sequence). The J segment lost 6 bases and the V segment lost 4 bases, leaving 8 bases of the junction unmatched. CDR3 amino acids: CASSAGQGLPGELFF. DNA for the CDR3: TGTGCCAGCAGCGCTGGACAGGGATTACCCGGGGAGCTGTTTTTT.

CDR3 region: CASSLGLAGDTQYF. The CDR3 coding sequence is TGTGCCAGTAGTCTGGGACTAGCGGGAGATACGCAGTATTTT. V and J are TRBV19 and TRBJ2-3; 12 bases are shared with TRBD2. After removal of 5 bases from V and 5 bases from J, the junction contained 2 bases not matched to a gene. CDR3 length equals 14 residues. Germline lookup yields CDR1 LNHDA and CDR2 SQIVND (reference sequence).

V usage is TRBV5-8 and J usage is TRBJ2-7, with 7 bases fitting TRBD2. The CDR3 extends over 15 amino acids. The trim removed 4 bases at V and 2 bases at J, leaving 9 bases unmatched. Germline CDR1 and CDR2: SGHTS and YDEGEE. DNA for the CDR3: TGTGCCAGCAGCCGGGGGGTTAGAGATCCCTACGAGCAGTACTTC. This encodes CASSRGVRDPYEQYF.

The V and J genes are TRBV7-9 and TRBJ1-5; no clear D. V was shortened by 1 base and J by 5 bases, with 3 bases between the two germline ends. The germline gives CDR1 SEHNR, CDR2 FQNEAQ (reference sequence). CDR3 length: 12 amino acids. The CDR3: CASSLDYQPQHF. Written as DNA, the CDR3 is TGTGCCAGCAGCTTAGACTATCAGCCCCAGCATTTT. Full variable domain (outside the CDR3, taken from reference TRBV7-9 and TRBJ1-5): DTGVSQNPRHKITKRGQNVTFRCDPISEHNRLYWYRQTLGQGPEFLTYFQNEAQLEKSRLLSDRFSAERPKGSFSTLEIQRTEQGDSAMYLCASSLDYQPQHFGDGTRLSIL.

This chain connects TRBV28 to TRBJ1-5; TRBD1 matches 7 bases. This CDR3 is built from 14 residues. CDR1 is MDHEN, CDR2 SYDVKM, per germline. With 5 bases clipped from V and 5 bases from J, the junction kept 6 bases outside the gene matches. The CDR3 loop reads CASSHDRDYQPQHF. CDR3 nucleotides: TGTGCCAGCAGTCACGACAGGGACTATCAGCCCCAGCATTTT.